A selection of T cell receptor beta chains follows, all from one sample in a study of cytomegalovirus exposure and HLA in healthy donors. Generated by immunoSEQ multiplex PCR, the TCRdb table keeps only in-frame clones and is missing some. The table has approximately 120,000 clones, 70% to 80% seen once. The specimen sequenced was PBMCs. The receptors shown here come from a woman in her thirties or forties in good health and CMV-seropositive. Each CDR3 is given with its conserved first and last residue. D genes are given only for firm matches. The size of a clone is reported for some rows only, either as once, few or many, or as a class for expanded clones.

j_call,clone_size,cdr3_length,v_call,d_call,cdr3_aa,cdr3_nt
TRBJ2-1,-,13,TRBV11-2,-,CASSPGLTNEQFF,TGTGCCAGCAGCCCCGGACTAACCAATGAGCAGTTCTTC
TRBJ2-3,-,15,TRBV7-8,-,CASSLALVSTDTQYF,TGTGCCAGCAGCTTAGCATTAGTCTCAACAGATACGCAGTATTTT
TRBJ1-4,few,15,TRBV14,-,CASSQGGGRYEKLFF,TGTGCCAGCAGCCAAGGGGGAGGGAGATATGAAAAACTGTTTTTT
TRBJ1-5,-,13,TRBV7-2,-,CASSLLSNQPQHF,TGTGCCAGCAGCTTACTGAGCAATCAGCCCCAGCATTTT
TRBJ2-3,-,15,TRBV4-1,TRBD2,CASSPLAGGFDTQYF,TGCGCCAGCAGCCCACTAGCGGGGGGTTTTGATACGCAGTATTTT
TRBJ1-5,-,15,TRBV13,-,CASSSGGTSNQPQHF,TGTGCCAGCAGCTCGGGGGGGACTAGCAATCAGCCCCAGCATTTT
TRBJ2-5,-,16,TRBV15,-,CATSRERRRVQETQYF,TGTGCCACCAGCAGAGAGCGTCGACGGGTACAAGAGACCCAGTACTTC
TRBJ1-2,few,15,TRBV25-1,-,CASKPSTGSNYGYTF,TGTGCCAGCAAGCCCTCAACAGGATCTAACTATGGCTACACCTTC
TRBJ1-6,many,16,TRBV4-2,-,CASSQRVSSYNSPLHF,TGTGCCAGCAGCCAAAGAGTAAGCTCCTATAATTCACCCCTCCACTTT
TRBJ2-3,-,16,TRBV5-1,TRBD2,CASSLQRGGGTDTQYF,TGCGCCAGCAGCTTACAGCGGGGGGGCGGGACAGATACGCAGTATTTT
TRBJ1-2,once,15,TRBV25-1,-,CASSGGGTGYYGYTF,TGTGCCAGCAGTGGGGGGGGCACAGGGTACTATGGCTACACCTTC
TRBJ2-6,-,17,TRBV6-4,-,CASSWSGSGSGANVLTF,TGTGCCAGCAGTTGGTCAGGGTCAGGCTCTGGGGCCAACGTCCTGACTTTC
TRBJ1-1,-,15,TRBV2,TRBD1,CASSSLGTGGAVAFF,TGTGCCAGCTCCTCACTAGGTACAGGGGGCGCGGTAGCTTTCTTT
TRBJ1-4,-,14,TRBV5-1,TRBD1,CASSSGTGGEKLFF,TGCGCCAGCAGCTCCGGGACAGGGGGTGAAAAACTGTTTTTT
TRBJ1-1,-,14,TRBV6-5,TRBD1,CASRPGGVNTEAFF,TGTGCCAGCAGACCAGGGGGCGTGAACACTGAAGCTTTCTTT
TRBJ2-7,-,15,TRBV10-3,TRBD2,CAIRTSGGESYEQYF,TGTGCCATCAGGACTAGCGGGGGGGAGTCCTACGAGCAGTACTTC
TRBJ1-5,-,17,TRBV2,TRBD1,CASSEVPDRGRDQPQHF,TGTGCCAGCAGTGAAGTCCCCGACAGGGGGAGGGATCAGCCCCAGCATTTT
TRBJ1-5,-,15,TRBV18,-,CASSPTGGESQPQHF,TGTGCCAGCTCACCAACCGGGGGGGAAAGTCAGCCCCAGCATTTT
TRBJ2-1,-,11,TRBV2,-,CASSWVAEQFF,TGTGCCAGCAGTTGGGTAGCCGAGCAGTTCTTC
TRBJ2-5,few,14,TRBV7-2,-,CASSFGTSAETQYF,TGTGCCAGCAGCTTCGGGACATCAGCAGAGACCCAGTACTTC
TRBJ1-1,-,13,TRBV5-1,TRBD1,CASSLDRGPVGFF,TGCGCCAGCAGCCTGGACAGGGGGCCGGTTGGTTTCTTT
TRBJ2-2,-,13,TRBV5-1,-,CASSLAGVGELFF,TGCGCCAGCAGCTTGGCAGGGGTCGGGGAGCTGTTTTTT